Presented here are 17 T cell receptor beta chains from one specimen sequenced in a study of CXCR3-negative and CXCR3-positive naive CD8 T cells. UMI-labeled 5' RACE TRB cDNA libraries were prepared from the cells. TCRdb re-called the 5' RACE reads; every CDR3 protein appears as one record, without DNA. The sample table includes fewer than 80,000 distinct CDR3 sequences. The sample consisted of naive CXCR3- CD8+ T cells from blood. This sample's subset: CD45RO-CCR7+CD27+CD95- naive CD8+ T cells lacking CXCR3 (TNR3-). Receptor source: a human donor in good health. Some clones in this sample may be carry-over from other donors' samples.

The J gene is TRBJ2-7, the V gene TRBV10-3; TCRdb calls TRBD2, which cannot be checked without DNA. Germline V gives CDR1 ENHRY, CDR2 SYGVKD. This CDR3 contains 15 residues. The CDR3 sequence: CAISAVGAGTYEQYF.

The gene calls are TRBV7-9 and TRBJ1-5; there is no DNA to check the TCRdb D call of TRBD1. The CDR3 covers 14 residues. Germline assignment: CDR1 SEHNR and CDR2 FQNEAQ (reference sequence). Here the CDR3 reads CASSPGEGDQPQHF. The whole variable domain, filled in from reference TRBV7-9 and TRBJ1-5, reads DTGVSQNPRHKITKRGQNVTFRCDPISEHNRLYWYRQTLGQGPEFLTYFQNEAQLEKSRLLSDRFSAERPKGSFSTLEIQRTEQGDSAMYLCASSPGEGDQPQHFGDGTRLSIL.

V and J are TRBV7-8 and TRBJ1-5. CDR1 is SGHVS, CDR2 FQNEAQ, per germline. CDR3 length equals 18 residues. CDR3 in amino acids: CASSLERRILASNQPQHF. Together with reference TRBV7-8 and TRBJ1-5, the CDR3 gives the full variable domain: GAGVSQSPRYKVAKRGQDVALRCDPISGHVSLFWYQQALGQGPEFLTYFQNEAQLDKSGLPSDRFFAERPEGSVSTLKIQRTQQEDSAVYLCASSLERRILASNQPQHFGDGTRLSIL.

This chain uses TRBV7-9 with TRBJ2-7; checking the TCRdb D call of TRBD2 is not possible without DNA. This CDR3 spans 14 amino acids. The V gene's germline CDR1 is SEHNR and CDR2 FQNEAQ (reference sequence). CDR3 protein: CASSLGTRAYEQYF.

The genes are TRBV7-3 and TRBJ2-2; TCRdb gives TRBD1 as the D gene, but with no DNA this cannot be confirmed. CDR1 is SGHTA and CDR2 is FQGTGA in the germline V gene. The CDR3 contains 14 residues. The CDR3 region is CASSLIDRDGELFF.

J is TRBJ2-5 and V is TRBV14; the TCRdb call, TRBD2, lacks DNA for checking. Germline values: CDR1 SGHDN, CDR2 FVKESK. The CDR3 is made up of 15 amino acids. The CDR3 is CASSQPEARRETQYF.

The CDR3 spells CASSRVGQDYNEQFF. The chain recombines TRBV23-1 with TRBJ2-1; without DNA, the TCRdb call of TRBD1 cannot be checked. TRBV23-1 is identified as an open reading frame with a role that is uncertain. This CDR3 region has 15 residues.

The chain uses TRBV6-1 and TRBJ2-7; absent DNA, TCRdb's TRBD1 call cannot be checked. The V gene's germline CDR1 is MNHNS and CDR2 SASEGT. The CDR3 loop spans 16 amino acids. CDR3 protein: CASSETPPDRAHEQYF.

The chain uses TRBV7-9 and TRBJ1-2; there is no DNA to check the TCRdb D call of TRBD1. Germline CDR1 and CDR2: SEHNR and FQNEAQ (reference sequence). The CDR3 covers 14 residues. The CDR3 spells CASSSRVLSNGYTF.

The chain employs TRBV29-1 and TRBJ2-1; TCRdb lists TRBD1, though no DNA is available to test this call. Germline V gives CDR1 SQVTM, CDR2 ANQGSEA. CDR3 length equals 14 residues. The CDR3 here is CSVEGDRGGNEQFF.

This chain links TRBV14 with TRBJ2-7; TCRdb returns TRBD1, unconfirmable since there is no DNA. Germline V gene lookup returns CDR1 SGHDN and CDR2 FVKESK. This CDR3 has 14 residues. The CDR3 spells CASSQAGGPYEQYF.

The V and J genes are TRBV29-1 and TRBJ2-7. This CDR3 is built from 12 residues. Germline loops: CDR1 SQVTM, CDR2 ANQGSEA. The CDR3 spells CSVVDGPYEQYF.

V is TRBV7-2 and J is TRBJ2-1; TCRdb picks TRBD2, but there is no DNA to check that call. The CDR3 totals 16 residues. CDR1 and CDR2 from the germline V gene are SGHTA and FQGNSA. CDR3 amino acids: CASSLIAGGIPNEQFF.

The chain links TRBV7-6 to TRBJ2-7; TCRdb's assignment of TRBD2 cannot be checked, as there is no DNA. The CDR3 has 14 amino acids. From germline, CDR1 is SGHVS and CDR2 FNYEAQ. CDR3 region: CASSKLAGEYEQYF.

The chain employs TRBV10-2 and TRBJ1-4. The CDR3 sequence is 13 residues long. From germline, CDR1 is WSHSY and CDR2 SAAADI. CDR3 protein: CASSESRPLGLFF.

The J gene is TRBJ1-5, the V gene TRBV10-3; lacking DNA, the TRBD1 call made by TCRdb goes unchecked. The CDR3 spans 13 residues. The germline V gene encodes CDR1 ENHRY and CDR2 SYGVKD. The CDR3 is CAIGGALNQPQHF.

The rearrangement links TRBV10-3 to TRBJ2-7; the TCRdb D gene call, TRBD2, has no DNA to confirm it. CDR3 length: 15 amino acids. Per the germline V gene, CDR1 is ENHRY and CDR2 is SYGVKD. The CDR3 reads CAISETWEGLDEQYF.